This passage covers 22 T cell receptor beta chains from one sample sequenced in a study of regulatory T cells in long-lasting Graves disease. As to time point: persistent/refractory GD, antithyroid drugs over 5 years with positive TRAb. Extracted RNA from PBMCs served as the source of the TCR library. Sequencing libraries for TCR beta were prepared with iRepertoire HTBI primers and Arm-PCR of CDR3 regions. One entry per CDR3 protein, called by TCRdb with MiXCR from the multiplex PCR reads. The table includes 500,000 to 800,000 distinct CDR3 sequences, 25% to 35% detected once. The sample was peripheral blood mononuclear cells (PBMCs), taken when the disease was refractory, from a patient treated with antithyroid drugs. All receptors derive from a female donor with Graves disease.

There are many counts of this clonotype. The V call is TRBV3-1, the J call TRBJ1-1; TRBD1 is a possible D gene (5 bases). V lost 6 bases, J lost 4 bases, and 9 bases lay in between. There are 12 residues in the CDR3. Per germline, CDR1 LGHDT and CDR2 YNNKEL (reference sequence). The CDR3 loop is CASSQGSTEAFF. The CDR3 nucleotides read TGTGCCAGCAGTCAGGGATCCACTGAAGCTTTCTTT.

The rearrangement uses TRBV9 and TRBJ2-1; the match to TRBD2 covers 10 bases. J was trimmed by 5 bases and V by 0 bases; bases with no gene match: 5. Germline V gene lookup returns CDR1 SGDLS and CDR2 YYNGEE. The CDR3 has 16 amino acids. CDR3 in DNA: TGTGCCAGCAGCGTAGGTTCCAGCGGGAGGGACAATGAGCAGTTCTTC. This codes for CASSVGSSGRDNEQFF.

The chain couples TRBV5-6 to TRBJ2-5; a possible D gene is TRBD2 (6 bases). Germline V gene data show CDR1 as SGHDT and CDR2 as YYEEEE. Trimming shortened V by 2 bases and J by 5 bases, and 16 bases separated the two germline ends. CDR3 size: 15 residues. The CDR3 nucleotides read TGTGCCAGCAGCTTACAACCGGGACTTAGGGAGACCCAGTACTTC. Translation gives CASSLQPGLRETQYF.

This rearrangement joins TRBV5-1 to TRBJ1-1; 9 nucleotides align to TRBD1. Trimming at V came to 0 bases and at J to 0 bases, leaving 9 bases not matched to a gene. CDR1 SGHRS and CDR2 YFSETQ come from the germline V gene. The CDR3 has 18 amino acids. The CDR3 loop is CASSLGSGQGFMNTEAFF. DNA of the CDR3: TGCGCCAGCAGCTTGGGATCGGGACAGGGTTTTATGAACACTGAAGCTTTCTTT.

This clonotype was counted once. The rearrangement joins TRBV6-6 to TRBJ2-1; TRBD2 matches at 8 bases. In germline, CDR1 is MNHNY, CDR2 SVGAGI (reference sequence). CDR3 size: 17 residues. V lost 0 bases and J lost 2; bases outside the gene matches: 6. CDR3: CASSYSKISGAYNEQFF. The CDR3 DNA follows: TGTGCCAGCAGTTACTCGAAGATTAGCGGGGCCTACAATGAGCAGTTCTTC.

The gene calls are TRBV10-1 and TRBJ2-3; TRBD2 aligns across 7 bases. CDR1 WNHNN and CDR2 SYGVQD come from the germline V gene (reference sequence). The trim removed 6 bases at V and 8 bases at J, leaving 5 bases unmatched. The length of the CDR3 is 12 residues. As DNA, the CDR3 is TGCGCCAGCAGCCCGGGGAGGGGTACGCAGTATTTT. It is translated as CASSPGRGTQYF.

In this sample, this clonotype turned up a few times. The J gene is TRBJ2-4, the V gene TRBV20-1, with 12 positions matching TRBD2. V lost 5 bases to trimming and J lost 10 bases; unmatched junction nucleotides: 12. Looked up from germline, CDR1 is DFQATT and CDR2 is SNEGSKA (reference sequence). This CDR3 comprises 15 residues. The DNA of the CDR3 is TGCAGTGCTGCCGGACTAGCGGGACCTACTCCTATTCAGTACTTC. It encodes CSAAGLAGPTPIQYF.

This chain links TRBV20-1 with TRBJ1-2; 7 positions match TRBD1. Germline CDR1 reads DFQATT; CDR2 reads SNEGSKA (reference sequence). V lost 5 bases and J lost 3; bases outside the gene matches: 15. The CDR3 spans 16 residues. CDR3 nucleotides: TGCAGTGCTGACCCCAGGACAGGCCCGGGGGACTATGGCTACACCTTC. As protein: CSADPRTGPGDYGYTF.

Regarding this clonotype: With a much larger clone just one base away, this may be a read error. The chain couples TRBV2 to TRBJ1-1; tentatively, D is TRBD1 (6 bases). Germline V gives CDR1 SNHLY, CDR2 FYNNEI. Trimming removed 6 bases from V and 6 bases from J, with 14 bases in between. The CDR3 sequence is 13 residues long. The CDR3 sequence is CASRGRGGAEAFF. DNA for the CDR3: TGTGCCAGCAGAGGACGGGGGGGCGCTGAAGCTTTCTTT.

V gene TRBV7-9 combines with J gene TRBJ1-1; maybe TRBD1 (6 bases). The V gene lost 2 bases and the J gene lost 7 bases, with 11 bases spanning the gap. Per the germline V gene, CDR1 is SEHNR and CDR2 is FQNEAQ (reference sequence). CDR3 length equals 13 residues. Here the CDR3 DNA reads TGTGCCAGCAGCTTAAGGGGGGGCTTTGAAGCTTTCTTT. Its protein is CASSLRGGFEAFF.

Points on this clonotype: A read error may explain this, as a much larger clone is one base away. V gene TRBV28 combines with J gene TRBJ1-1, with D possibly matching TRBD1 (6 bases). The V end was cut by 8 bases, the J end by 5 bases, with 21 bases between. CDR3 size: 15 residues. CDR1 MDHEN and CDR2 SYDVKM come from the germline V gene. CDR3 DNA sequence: TGTGCCAGCGTACCCCAAGGGGGGCTCAAGACTGAAGCTTTCTTT. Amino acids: CASVPQGGLKTEAFF.

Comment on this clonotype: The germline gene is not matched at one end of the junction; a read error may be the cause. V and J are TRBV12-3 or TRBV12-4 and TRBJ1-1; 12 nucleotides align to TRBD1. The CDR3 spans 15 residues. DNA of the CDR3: TGTGCCAGCAGCTTACCGGGACAGGGGGCCACTGAAGCTCTCTTT. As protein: CASSLPGQGATEALF.

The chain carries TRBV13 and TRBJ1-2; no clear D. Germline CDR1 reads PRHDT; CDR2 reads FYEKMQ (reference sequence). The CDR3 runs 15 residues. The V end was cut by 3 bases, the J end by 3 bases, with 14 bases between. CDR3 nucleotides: TGTGCCAGCAGCTTTTTCCGAGGGAGAGACTATGGCTACACCTTC. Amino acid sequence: CASSFFRGRDYGYTF.

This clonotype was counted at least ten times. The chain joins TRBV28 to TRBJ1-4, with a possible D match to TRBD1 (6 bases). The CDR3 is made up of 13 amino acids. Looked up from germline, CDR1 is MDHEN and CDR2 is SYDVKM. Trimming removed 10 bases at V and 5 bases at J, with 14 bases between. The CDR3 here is CATRGTPNEKLFF. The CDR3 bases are TGTGCCACCCGGGGGACACCGAATGAAAAACTGTTTTTT.

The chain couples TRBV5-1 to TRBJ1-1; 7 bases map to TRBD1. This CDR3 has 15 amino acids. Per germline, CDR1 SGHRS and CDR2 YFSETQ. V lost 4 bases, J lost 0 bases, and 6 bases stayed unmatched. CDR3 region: CASSRETGMNTEAFF. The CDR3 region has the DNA TGCGCCAGCAGCAGAGAGACAGGGATGAACACTGAAGCTTTCTTT.

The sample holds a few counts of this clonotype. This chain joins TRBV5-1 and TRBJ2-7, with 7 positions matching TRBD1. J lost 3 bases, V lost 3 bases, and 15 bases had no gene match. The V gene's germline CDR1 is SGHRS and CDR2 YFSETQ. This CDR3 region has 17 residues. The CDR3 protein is CASSSARQGEKNYEQYF. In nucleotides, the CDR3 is TGCGCCAGCAGCTCCGCTCGACAGGGCGAAAAAAACTACGAGCAGTACTTC.

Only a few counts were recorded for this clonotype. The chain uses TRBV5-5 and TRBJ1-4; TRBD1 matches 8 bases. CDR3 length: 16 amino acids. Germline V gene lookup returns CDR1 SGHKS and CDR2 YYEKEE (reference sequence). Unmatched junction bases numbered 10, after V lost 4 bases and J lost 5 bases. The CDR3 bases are TGTGCCAGCAGCCGCGGCGCCGGACAGGGAAATGAAAAACTGTTTTTT. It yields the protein CASSRGAGQGNEKLFF.

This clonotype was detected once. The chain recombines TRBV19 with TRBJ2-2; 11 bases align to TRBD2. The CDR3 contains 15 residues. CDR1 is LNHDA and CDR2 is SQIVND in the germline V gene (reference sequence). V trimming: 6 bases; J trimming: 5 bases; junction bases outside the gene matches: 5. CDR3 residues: CASRLAGEGTGELFF. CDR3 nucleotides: TGTGCCAGTAGACTAGCGGGAGAGGGTACCGGGGAGCTGTTTTTT.

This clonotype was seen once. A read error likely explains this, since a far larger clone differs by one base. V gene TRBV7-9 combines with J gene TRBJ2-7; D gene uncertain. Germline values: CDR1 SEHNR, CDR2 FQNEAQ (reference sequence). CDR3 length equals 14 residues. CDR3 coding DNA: TGCGCCAGCAGCGCGGCCCGGAGCTCCTACGAGCAGTACTTC. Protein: CASSAARSSYEQYF.

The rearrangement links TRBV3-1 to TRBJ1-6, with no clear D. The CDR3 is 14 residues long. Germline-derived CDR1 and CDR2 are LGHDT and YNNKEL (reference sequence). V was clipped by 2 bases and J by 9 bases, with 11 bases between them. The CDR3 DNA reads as TGTGCCAGCAGCCAAAACCATGCGGCTTCACCCCTCCACTTT. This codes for CASSQNHAASPLHF.

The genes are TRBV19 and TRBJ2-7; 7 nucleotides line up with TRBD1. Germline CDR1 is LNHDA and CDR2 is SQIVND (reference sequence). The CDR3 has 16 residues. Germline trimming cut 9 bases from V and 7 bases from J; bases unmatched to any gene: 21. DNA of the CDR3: TGTGCCAGATGGGACAGTCCGCTGTGTACGAGGTCAGAGCAGTACTTC. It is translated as CARWDSPLCTRSEQYF.

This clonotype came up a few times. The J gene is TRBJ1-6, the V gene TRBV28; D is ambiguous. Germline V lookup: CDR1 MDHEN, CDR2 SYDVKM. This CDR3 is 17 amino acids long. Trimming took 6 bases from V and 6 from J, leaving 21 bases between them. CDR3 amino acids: CASSKLTPAGRNSPLHF. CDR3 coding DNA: TGTGCCAGCAGCAAACTTACCCCCGCAGGCCGTAATTCACCCCTCCACTTT. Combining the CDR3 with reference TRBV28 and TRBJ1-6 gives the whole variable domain DVKVTQSSRYLVKRTGEKVFLECVQDMDHENMFWYRQDPGLGLRLIYFSYDVKMKEKGDIPEGYSVSREKKERFSLILESASTNQTSMYLCASSKLTPAGRNSPLHFGNGTRLTVT.